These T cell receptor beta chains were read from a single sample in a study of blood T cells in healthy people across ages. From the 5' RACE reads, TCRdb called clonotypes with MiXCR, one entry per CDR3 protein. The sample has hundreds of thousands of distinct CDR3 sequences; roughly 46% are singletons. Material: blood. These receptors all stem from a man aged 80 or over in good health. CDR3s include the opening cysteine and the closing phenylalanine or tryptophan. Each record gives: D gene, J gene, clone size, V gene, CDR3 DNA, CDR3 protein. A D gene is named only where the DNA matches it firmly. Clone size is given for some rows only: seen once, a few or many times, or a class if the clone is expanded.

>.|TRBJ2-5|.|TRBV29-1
TGCAGCGTCCCCCGTAGCCAAGAGACCCAGTACTTC
CSVPRSQETQYF
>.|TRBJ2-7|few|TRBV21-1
TGTGCCAGCAGCAAGGTCCCGCGGGAGGGCCCCGAGCAGTACTTC
CASSKVPREGPEQYF
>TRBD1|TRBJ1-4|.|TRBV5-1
TGCGCCAGCAGCGTCCAAGGGGGCACTAATGAAAAACTGTTTTTT
CASSVQGGTNEKLFF
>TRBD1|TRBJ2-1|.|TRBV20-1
TGCAGTGCTAGTGGTCAGGGGGCTTACAGTGAGCAGTTCTTC
CSASGQGAYSEQFF
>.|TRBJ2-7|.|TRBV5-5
TGTGCCAGCACCCTGGACAGTGACGAGCAGTACTTC
CASTLDSDEQYF
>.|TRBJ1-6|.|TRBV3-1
TGTGCCAGCAGCCAATTTACAGGGAGGGACTCACCCCTCCACTTT
CASSQFTGRDSPLHF
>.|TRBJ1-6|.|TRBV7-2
TGTGCCAGCAGCTTAAGAGGTTGGAATTCACCCCTCCACTTT
CASSLRGWNSPLHF
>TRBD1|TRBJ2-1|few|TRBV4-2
TGTGCCAGCAGGGGGACAGCTAATGAGCAGTTCTTC
CASRGTANEQFF
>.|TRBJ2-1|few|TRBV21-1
TGTGCCAGCAGCAGCCGTACTAGGGGCGGGGACTCCTACAATGAGCAGTTCTTC
CASSSRTRGGDSYNEQFF
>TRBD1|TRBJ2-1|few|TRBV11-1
TGTGCCAGCAGCTTTCCTAACAGGGGATGGGGGCCGGGACCCCCGAGCTCCTACAATGAGCAGTTCTTC
CASSFPNRGWGPGPPSSYNEQFF
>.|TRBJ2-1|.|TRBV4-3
TGCGCCAGCAGCCAAGATAGACCGGCTGCGGGTTGGTACAATGAGCAGTTCTTC
CASSQDRPAAGWYNEQFF
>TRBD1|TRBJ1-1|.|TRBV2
TGTGCCAGCAATCCCAGGGGGCGAGCTGAAGCTTTCTTT
CASNPRGRAEAFF
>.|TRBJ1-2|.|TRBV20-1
TGCGGTGCTTTCAGGGAAGTAGATGGCTACACCTTC
CGAFREVDGYTF
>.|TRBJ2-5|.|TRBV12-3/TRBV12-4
TGTGCCAGCAGTTTGGCGGGTTCCGGTAATACAAGGGAGACCCAGTACTTC
CASSLAGSGNTRETQYF
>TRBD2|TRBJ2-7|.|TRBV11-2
TGTGCCAGCAGCTTAGATCGTTGGCTAGCGGAAGCCATTAGCTCCTACGAGCAGTACTTC
CASSLDRWLAEAISSYEQYF
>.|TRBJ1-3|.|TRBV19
TGTGCCAGTAAACGGGACAACTCTGGAAACACCATATATTTT
CASKRDNSGNTIYF
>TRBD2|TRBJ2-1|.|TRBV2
TGTGCCAGCAGTGTTAGCGGGGGCATCAATGAGCAGTTCTTC
CASSVSGGINEQFF
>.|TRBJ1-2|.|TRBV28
TGTGCCAGCAGTTCCCGGGATTTTGGCTACACCTTC
CASSSRDFGYTF
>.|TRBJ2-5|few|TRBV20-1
TGCAGTGCTAGAGGGAGTGGGGCACTTCAAGAGACCCAGTACTTC
CSARGSGALQETQYF
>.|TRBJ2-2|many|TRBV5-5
TGTGCCAGCAGCTTGAGCTGGGGCGGGTTGGACACCGGGGAGCTGTTTTTT
CASSLSWGGLDTGELFF
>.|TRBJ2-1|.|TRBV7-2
TGTGCCAGCAGCTTAGTCTTCGGGGGACGGGGTAGCGGTGGGCAAGGGACCCAGTTCTTC
CASSLVFGGRGSGGQGTQFF
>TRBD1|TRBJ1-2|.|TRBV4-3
TGCGCCAGCAGCCAAGATCAAAGGACAGGGTTTTATGGCTACACCTTC
CASSQDQRTGFYGYTF
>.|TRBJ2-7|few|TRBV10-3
TGTGCCATCAGTCGGGAAGGGAAATACGAGCAGTACTTC
CAISREGKYEQYF
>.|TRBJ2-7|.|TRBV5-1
TGCGCCAGCAGCTTAAATGCGGTCCAAACCTACGAGCAGTACTTC
CASSLNAVQTYEQYF
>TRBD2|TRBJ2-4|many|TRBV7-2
TGTGCCAGCAGCTTATGGCAGGCCCCCGGGGCAGTAGCGGGGCATGGAAACATTCAGTACTTC
CASSLWQAPGAVAGHGNIQYF
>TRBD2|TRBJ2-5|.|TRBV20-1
TGCAGTGCTAGAGTGCGACTAGCGGGAGCAAAAAATGAGCAGTACTTC
CSARVRLAGAKNEQYF
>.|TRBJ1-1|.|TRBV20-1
TGCAGTGCTCCTGACCACATTATGCAATGGACTGAAGCTTTCTTT
CSAPDHIMQWTEAFF
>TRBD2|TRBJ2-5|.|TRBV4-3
TGCGCCAGCAGCCGATCGCTAGCGGGAGCAGAGACCCAGTACTTC
CASSRSLAGAETQYF
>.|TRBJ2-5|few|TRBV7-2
TGTGCCAGCAGTTTTACTAGTTCGGGTGAGCAGTACTTC
CASSFTSSGEQYF
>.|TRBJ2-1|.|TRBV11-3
TGTGCCAGCAGTTACGACGAGGGTGTTGCGGGCAACAATGAGCAGTTCTTC
CASSYDEGVAGNNEQFF
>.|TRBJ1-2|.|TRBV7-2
TGTGCCAGCAGCTTAGGGGCGGCAGGTGTCTATGGCTACACCTTC
CASSLGAAGVYGYTF
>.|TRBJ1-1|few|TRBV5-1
TGCGCCAGCAGCTCGGCCCGTGGTGCCGGGAGGACTGAAGCTTTCTTT
CASSSARGAGRTEAFF
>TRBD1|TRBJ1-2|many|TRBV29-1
TGCAGCGGGGGCGGGACAGGGCTTGGCTACACCTTC
CSGGGTGLGYTF
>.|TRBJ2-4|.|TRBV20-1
TGCAGTGCCTTACTTCGTGGGGCCGAAAACATTCAGTACTTC
CSALLRGAENIQYF